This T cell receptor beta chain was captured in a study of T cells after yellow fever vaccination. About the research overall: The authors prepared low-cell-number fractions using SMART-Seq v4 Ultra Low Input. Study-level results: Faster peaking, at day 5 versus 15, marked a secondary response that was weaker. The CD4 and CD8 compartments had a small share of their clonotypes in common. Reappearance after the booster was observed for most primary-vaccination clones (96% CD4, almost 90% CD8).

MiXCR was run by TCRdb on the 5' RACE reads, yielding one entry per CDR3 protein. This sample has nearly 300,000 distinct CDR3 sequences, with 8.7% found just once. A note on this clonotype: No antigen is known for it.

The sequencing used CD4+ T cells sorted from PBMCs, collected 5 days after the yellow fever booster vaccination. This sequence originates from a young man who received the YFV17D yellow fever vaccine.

CDR3 sequence: CASSTDRGEETQYF. The CDR3 DNA follows: TGTGCCAGCAGTACCGACAGGGGGGAAGAGACCCAGTACTTC. The V call is TRBV2, the J call TRBJ2-5; TRBD1 matches 9 bases. J lost 3 bases, V lost 5 bases, and 4 bases had no gene match. The V gene's germline CDR1 is SNHLY and CDR2 FYNNEI. The CDR3 contains 14 residues.